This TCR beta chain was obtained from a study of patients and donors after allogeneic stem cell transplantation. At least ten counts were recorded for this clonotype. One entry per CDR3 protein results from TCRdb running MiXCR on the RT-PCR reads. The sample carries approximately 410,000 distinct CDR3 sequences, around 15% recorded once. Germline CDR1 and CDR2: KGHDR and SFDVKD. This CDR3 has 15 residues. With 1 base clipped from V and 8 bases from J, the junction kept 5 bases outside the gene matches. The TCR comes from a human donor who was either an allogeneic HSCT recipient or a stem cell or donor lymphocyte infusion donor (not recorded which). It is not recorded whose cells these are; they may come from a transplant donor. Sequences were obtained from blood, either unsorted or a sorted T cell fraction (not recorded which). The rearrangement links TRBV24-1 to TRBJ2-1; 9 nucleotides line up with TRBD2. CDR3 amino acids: CATSDFLAGIDEQFF. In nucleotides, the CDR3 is TGTGCCACCAGTGATTTCCTAGCGGGGATCGATGAGCAGTTCTTC.